This T cell receptor beta chain was sequenced in a study of CD8 T cells in ankylosing spondylitis (dated by TCRdb to the late 2010s). Describing the broader study: To find TCR variants linked to disease, the study profiled T cell receptor beta repertoires in ankylosing spondylitis patients and healthy donors. In total, the full study cohort was made up of about 99 healthy donors and more than 20 ankylosing spondylitis patients. Peripheral blood was sampled, and synovial fluid was additionally collected from ankylosing spondylitis patients. Results and caveats for the whole study, not just this receptor: Some motif variants had previously been reported in the synovial fluid and blood of reactive arthritis patients, which suggests shared mechanisms of disease initiation. A TCR beta motif made up of several highly homologous amino acid variants appeared to be characteristic of blood from ankylosing spondylitis patients. According to the report, matched synovial fluid samples from ankylosing spondylitis patients were significantly enriched for the disease-linked clones. In peripheral blood, the disease-linked clones were found at relatively low frequencies and had a CD8+ phenotype.

This clonotype has ten or more counts. Its cognate antigen has yet to be identified. Within one base of it there is no much larger clone, and no base qualities were kept. Deletion took 5 bases off V and 3 bases off J, with a span of 14 bases between the germline ends. Via the germline V gene, CDR1 is SGHRS and CDR2 YFSETQ. The CDR3 sequence holds 14 residues, the cysteine and phenylalanine included. Only CDR3 DNA remains: 42 bases, in frame from the first base. The sequencing machine was an Illumina HiSeq 2500. Quantitative 5'-RACE with molecular barcodes was used to prepare TCR beta libraries. The original methods were these. A new computational method, built on a probabilistic model of VDJ rearrangement, was used to identify disease-linked TCR variants. In-frame beta chains were kept once TCRdb had trimmed the public reads at Q25 with fastp and called clones with MiXCR. When rows share a CDR3 protein, they turn into one entry using the most common DNA and genes. These V and J calls originate from TCRdb's pipeline instead of the authors' own analysis. The table for this sample lists about 460,000 distinct CDR3 sequences; roughly 5% of them were counted only once. The ten largest clones represent approximately 4% of the sample.

Specimen: blood, either unsorted or a sorted T cell fraction (not recorded which). The TCR sequence derives from a male donor with ankylosing spondylitis. The chain uses TRBV5-1 and TRBJ1-1, with TRBD1 tentatively as D gene (6 bases match). The CDR3: CASRDGQLHTEAFF. The DNA is TGCGCCAGCAGGGATGGACAGTTGCACACTGAAGCTTTCTTT.